These T cell receptor beta chains were read from a single sample in a study of T cells after yellow fever vaccination. One entry per CDR3 protein results from TCRdb running MiXCR on the 5' RACE reads. The table has approximately 340,000 distinct CDR3 sequences, 8.7% seen once; the top ten hold more than 15%. This sample comprised PBMCs, obtained on the day of the first yellow fever vaccination. The source of these receptors is a man aged 18-30 years who received the YFV17D yellow fever vaccine. The conserved cysteine and the conserved F or W are not part of the CDR3 here. Part of the rows lack a size; the others show once, few, many or a class for expanded clones.

>-|TRBJ1-1|TRBV30
AWEAGAMNTEAF
>-|TRBJ2-7|TRBV4-2
ASSQRPGGRPSNTYEQY
>-|TRBJ2-2|TRBV5-1
ASSLADPANTGELF
>-|TRBJ2-1|TRBV20-1
SASMLPGVGFDEQF
>-|TRBJ1-6|TRBV5-1
ASSSTRNSPLH
>-|TRBJ1-5|TRBV12-5
ASGPSSGQPQH
>-|TRBJ2-1|TRBV11-2
ASSFNPNNEQF
>many|TRBJ1-2|TRBV11-1
ASSSTTMGTDTPLGYT
>-|TRBJ2-1|TRBV7-3
ASSSIAFNEQF
>few|TRBJ1-1|TRBV5-1
ASSLGGQEAF
>many|TRBJ2-7|TRBV11-2
ASSWSGPSYEQY
>few|TRBJ1-1|TRBV10-3
ASTLRPNTEAF
>few|TRBJ1-6|TRBV7-9
ASSAAWTGNSPLH
>many|TRBJ2-7|TRBV24-1
ATSWDRHYEQY
>-|TRBJ2-5|TRBV20-1
GAPPAGAKETQY
>few|TRBJ2-7|TRBV10-3
AISESAGGGEQY
>-|TRBJ2-5|TRBV5-1
ASSLTRRGSGETQY
>many|TRBJ2-2|TRBV7-2
ASSLGGTNTGELF
>few|TRBJ2-2|TRBV6-2/TRBV6-3
ASSYMGSGTGELF
>-|TRBJ1-4|TRBV27
ASRPGHVGEKLF
>many|TRBJ2-2|TRBV6-1
ASSPDGANTGELF
>-|TRBJ2-3|TRBV7-3
ASSPTGTGINTQY
>many|TRBJ2-7|TRBV4-1
ASSQRRTGLHEQY
>-|TRBJ1-1|TRBV12-3/TRBV12-4
ASTFLTNTEAF
>-|TRBJ2-1|TRBV11-2
ASSYPSGAGPNEQF
>many|TRBJ2-1|TRBV23-1
ASSQSGNECYNEQF
>-|TRBJ2-1|TRBV4-1
ASSPQGVYYNEQF
>-|TRBJ1-1|TRBV7-9
ASSPAVPGAF
>-|TRBJ1-2|TRBV7-9
ASGQIFYNYGYT
>-|TRBJ1-1|TRBV28
ASSFSQGENTEAF
>few|TRBJ2-2|TRBV7-2
ASSPAAGAGTGELF
>-|TRBJ1-4|TRBV5-1
ASSSRPGANEKLF
>-|TRBJ1-1|TRBV21-1
ASTIAGTGIPEAF
>many|TRBJ2-5|TRBV10-2
ASSVGEMETQY
>-|TRBJ2-3|TRBV7-2
ASSFITDTQY
>many|TRBJ2-5|TRBV10-3
AISGTGDRETQY
>many|TRBJ2-7|TRBV7-2
ASTVAGGEQY
>few|TRBJ2-5|TRBV2
ASSEGLAGREETQY
>few|TRBJ2-1|TRBV4-1
ASSPSGGQGKF
>few|TRBJ2-1|TRBV4-1
ASSQESGWDEQF
>few|TRBJ2-5|TRBV20-1
SASRDRASETQY
>-|TRBJ1-1|TRBV5-5
ASSLNRGLTEAF
>-|TRBJ2-2|TRBV18
ASSPTPSLGGITGELF
>few|TRBJ1-2|TRBV12-3/TRBV12-4
ASRSARRVRYT
>few|TRBJ1-5|TRBV19
ASSWTGDQPQH
>few|TRBJ1-2|TRBV5-1
ASSLEEGEHGYT
>-|TRBJ2-5|TRBV27
ASSLRTSLETQY
>-|TRBJ2-7|TRBV12-2
ASRMGTVHEQY